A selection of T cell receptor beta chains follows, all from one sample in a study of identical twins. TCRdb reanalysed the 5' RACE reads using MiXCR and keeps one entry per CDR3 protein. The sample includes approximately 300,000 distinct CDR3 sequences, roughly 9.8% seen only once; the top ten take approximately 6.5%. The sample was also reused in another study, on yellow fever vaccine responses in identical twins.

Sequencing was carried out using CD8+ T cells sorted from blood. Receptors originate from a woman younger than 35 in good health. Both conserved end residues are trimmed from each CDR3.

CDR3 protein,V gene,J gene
ASSLDPETYNQPQH,TRBV12-3/TRBV12-4,TRBJ1-5
ASSRGLAGKDEQF,TRBV4-1,TRBJ2-1
ACSQDPLLPQETQY,TRBV3-1,TRBJ2-5
ASSLGAGAEQF,TRBV27,TRBJ2-1
ASIDRNTGELF,TRBV12-3/TRBV12-4,TRBJ2-2
SVPTTWLGNEQF,TRBV29-1,TRBJ2-1
ASSPRTASYEQY,TRBV4-3,TRBJ2-7
ASSPSTGLYEQY,TRBV7-9,TRBJ2-7
ASSLGQVDQPQH,TRBV6-2/TRBV6-3,TRBJ1-5
ASRGSRDRGRQEQY,TRBV2,TRBJ2-7
ASSPGYEQF,TRBV7-9,TRBJ2-1
ASSMGQGLNQPQH,TRBV9,TRBJ1-5
ASSATTGWSSYNEQF,TRBV19,TRBJ2-1
SVKTGGYEQY,TRBV29-1,TRBJ2-7
ASKASGGSQETQY,TRBV19,TRBJ2-5
ASSPWDQETQY,TRBV12-3/TRBV12-4,TRBJ2-5
SAEAAAAYEQY,TRBV20-1,TRBJ2-7
ATSTMNNEAF,TRBV15,TRBJ1-1
ASSQELRTSGRVTDTQY,TRBV4-3,TRBJ2-3
ASSLAGLAGNIQY,TRBV27,TRBJ2-4
ASCFPGLAGNSYNEQF,TRBV12-3/TRBV12-4,TRBJ2-1
ASSDGAYNEQF,TRBV6-4,TRBJ2-1
SARDFQGGTYEQY,TRBV20-1,TRBJ2-7
ASRPPGSDYYEQY,TRBV27,TRBJ2-7
SARPRVNPDTQY,TRBV20-1,TRBJ2-3
ASSKPFSGAGANVLT,TRBV3-1,TRBJ2-6
SVSPGGPVDTQY,TRBV29-1,TRBJ2-3
SVEGPKNEQF,TRBV29-1,TRBJ2-1
ASSPRTSSYNEQF,TRBV7-9,TRBJ2-1
ASSLGTLDTQY,TRBV11-2,TRBJ2-3
ASSQDNRDTGELF,TRBV4-1,TRBJ2-2